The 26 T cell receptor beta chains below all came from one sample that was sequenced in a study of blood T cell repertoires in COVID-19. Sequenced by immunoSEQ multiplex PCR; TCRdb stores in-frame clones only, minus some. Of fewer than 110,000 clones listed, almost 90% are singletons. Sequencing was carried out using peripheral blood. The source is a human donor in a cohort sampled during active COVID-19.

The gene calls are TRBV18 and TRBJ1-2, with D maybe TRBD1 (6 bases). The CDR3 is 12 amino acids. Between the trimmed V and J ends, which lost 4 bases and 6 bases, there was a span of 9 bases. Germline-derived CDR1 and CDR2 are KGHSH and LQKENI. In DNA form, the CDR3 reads TGTGCCAGCTCACTGGGACACCATGGCTACACCTTC. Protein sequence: CASSLGHHGYTF.

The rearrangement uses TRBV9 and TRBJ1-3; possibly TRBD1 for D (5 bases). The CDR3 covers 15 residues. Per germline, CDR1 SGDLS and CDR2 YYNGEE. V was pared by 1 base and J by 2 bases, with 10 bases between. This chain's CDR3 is CASSVQGKTGNTIYF. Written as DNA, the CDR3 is TGTGCCAGCAGCGTACAGGGAAAAACTGGAAACACCATATATTTT.

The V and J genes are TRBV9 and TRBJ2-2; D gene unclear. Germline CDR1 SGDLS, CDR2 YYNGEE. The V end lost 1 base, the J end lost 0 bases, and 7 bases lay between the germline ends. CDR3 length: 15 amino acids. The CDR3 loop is CASSVRSPNTGELFF. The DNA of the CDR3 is TGTGCCAGCAGCGTACGGTCCCCGAACACCGGGGAGCTGTTTTTT.

The CDR3 bases are TGTGCCACCAGTGGGAAAGGGGACAGTTCCTACAATGAGCAGTTCTTC. Translation: CATSGKGDSSYNEQFF. The gene calls are TRBV24-1 and TRBJ2-1, with 7 bases fitting TRBD1. The CDR3 length is 16 residues. V trimming: 5 bases; J trimming: 1 base; junction bases outside the gene matches: 7. CDR1 KGHDR and CDR2 SFDVKD come from the germline V gene.

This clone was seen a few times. The CDR3 DNA reads TGCGCCAGCAGCTTGGAAGGGCTAGCGGGGGCGCGCAGGACGCAGTATTTT. Translation gives CASSLEGLAGARRTQYF. The chain links TRBV5-1 to TRBJ2-3; 10 bases are a match to TRBD2. Germline CDR1 is SGHRS and CDR2 is YFSETQ. The CDR3 extends over 17 amino acids. Trimming took 0 bases from V and 9 from J; bases not matched to a gene: 13.

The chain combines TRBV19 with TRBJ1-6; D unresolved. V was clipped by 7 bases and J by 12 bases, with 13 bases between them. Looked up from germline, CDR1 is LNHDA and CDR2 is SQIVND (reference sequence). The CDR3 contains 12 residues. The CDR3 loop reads CASTDETGPLHF. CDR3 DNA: TGTGCCAGTACCGACGAGACGGGACCCCTCCACTTT.

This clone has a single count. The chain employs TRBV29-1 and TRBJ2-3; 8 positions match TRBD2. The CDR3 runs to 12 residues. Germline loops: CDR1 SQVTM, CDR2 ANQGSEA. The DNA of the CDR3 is TGCAGTAGCGGGGCCGGGAGAGATACGCAGTATTTT. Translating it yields CSSGAGRDTQYF.

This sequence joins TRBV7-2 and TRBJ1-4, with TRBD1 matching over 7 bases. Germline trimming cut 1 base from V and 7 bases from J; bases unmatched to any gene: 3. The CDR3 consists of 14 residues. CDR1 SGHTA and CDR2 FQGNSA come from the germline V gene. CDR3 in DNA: TGTGCCAGCAGCTTAGACGCAGGGGGTGAAAAACTGTTTTTT. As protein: CASSLDAGGEKLFF.

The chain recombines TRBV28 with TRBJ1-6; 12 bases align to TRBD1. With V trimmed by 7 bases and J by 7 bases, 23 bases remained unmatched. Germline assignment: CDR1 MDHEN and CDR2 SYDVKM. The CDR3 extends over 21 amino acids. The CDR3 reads CASTLPGGGDRGRWRNSPLHF. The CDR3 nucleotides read TGTGCCAGCACCCTCCCGGGGGGAGGGGACAGGGGGCGTTGGAGAAATTCACCCCTCCACTTT.

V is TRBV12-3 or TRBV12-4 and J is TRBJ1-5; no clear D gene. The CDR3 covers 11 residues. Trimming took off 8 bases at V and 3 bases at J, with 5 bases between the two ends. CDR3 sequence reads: CASGNNQPQHF. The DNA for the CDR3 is TGTGCCAGCGGCAACAATCAGCCCCAGCATTTT.

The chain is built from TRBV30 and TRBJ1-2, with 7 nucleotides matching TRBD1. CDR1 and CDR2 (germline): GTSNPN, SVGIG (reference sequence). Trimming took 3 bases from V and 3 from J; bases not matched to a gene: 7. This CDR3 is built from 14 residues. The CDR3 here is CAWRSDRSYYGYTF. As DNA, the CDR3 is TGTGCCTGGAGATCGGACAGGTCCTACTATGGCTACACCTTC.

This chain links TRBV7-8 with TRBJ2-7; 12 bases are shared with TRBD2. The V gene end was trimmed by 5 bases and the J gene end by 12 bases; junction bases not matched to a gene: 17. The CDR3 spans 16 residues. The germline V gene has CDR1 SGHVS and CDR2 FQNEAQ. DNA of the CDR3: TGTGCCAGCAGCCCGCCGACTAGCGGGGGCCTTATCCCGGGGTACTTC. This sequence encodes CASSPPTSGGLIPGYF.

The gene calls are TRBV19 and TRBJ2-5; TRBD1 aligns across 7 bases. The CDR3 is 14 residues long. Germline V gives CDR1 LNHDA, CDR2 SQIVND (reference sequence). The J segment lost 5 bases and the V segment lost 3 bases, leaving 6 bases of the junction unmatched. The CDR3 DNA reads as TGTGCCAGTAGTATTAACAGGGGCGGCGAGACCCAGTACTTC. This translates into CASSINRGGETQYF.

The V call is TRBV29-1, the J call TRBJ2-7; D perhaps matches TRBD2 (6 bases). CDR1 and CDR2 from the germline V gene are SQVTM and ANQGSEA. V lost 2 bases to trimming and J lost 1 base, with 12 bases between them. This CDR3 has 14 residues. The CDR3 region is CSVELRDSSYEQYF. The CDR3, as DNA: TGCAGCGTTGAACTTCGGGACTCATCCTACGAGCAGTACTTC.

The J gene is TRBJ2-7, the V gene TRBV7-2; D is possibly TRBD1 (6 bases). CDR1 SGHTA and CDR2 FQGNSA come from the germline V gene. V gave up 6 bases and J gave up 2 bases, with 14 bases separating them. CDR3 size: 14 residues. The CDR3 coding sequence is TGTGCCAGCAGGAAGGGGGACCTTGCCTACGAGCAGTACTTC. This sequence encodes CASRKGDLAYEQYF.

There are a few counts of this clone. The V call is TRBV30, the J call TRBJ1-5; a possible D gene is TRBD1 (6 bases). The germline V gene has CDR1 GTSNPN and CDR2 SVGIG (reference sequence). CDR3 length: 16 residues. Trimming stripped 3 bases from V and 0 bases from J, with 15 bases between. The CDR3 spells CAWRAGPGHSNQPQHF. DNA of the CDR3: TGTGCCTGGAGAGCTGGACCGGGACATAGCAATCAGCCCCAGCATTTT. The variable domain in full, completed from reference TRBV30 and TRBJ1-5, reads SQTIHQWPATLVQPVGSPLSLECTVEGTSNPNLYWYRQAAGRGLQLLFYSVGIGQISSEVPQNLSASRPQDRQFILSSKKLLLSDSGFYLCAWRAGPGHSNQPQHFGDGTRLSIL.

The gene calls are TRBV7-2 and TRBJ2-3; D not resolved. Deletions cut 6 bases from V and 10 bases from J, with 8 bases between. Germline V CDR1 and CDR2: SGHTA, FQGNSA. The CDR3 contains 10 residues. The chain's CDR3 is CASSRQAQYF. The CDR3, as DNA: TGTGCCAGCAGTCGACAAGCGCAGTATTTT.

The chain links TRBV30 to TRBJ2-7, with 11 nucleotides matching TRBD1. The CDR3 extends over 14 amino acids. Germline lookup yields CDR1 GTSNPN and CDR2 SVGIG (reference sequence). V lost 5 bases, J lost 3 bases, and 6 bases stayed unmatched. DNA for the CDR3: TGTGCCTGGGCATCCGGGACAGGGGGCTACGAGCAGTACTTC. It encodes CAWASGTGGYEQYF.

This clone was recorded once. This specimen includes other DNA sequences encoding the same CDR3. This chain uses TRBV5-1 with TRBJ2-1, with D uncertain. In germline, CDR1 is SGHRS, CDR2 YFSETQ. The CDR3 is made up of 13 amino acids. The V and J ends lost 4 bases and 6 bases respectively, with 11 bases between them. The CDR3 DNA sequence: TGCGCCAGCAGCCTAAGAGGCGGCAATGAGCAGTTCTTC. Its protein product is CASSLRGGNEQFF.

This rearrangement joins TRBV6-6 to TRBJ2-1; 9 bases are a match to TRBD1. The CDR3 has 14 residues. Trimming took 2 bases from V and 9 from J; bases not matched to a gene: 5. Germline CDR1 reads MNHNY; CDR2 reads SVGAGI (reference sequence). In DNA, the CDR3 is TGTGCCAGCAGTTACGAGACAGGGGGAAGTGAGCAGTTCTTC. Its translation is CASSYETGGSEQFF.

The CDR3 spells CASSRQGGSTDTQYF. In DNA, the CDR3 is TGTGCCAGCAGTAGACAGGGGGGAAGCACAGATACGCAGTATTTT. The chain is built from TRBV6-5 and TRBJ2-3, with 9 bases identical to TRBD1. Looked up from germline, CDR1 is MNHEY and CDR2 is SVGAGI. J gave up 0 bases and V 5 bases, and 3 bases lay outside the gene matches. The CDR3 has 15 residues.

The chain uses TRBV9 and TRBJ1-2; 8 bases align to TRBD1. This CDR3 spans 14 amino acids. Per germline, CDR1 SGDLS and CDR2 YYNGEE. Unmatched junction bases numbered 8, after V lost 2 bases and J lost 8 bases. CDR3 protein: CASSVQDRVEGYTF. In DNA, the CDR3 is TGTGCCAGCAGCGTTCAGGACAGGGTGGAGGGCTACACCTTC.

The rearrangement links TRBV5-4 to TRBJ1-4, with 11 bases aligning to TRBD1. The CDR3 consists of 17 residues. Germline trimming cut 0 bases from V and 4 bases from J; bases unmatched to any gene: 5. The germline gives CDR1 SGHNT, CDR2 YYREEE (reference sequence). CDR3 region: CASSLVGQGANNEKLFF. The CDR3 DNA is TGTGCCAGCAGCTTGGTAGGACAGGGGGCCAATAATGAAAAACTGTTTTTT. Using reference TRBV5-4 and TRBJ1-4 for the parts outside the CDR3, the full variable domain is ETGVTQSPTHLIKTRGQQVTLRCSSQSGHNTVSWYQQALGQGPQFIFQYYREEENGRGNFPPRFSGLQFPNYSSELNVNALELDDSALYLCASSLVGQGANNEKLFFGSGTQLSVL.

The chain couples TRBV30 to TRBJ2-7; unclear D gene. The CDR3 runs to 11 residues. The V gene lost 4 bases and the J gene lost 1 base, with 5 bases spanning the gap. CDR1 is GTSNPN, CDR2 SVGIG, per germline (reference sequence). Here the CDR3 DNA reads TGTGCCTGGATGAGTTCCTACGAGCAGTACTTC. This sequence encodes CAWMSSYEQYF.

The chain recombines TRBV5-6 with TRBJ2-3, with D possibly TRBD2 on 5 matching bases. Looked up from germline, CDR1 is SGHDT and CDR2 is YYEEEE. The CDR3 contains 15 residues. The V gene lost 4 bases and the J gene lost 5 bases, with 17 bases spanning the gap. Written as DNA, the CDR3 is TGTGCCAGCAGCCAAGCCCCTAAGCGGAGAGATACGCAGTATTTT. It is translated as CASSQAPKRRDTQYF.

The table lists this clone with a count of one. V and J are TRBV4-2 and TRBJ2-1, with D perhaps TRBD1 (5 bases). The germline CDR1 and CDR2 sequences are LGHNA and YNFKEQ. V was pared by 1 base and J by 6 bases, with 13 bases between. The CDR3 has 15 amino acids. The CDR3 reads CASSQGLPGINEQFF. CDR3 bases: TGTGCCAGCAGCCAAGGGTTACCAGGGATCAATGAGCAGTTCTTC.